What follows describes a single T cell receptor (beta chain). This entry comes from a study of blood T cell repertoires in COVID-19. Study-level information: Sources were T cells, B-cell-depleted T cells, or PBMCs; the material itself was cDNA or gDNA.

Generated by immunoSEQ multiplex PCR, the TCRdb table keeps only in-frame clones and is missing some. This repertoire shows fewer than 450,000 clones, about 91% found once; its top ten account for roughly 12%. Germline CDR1 and CDR2: SGHRS and YFSETQ. V was pared by 4 bases and J by 2 bases, with 5 bases of the junction left unmatched. This CDR3 has 17 amino acids. Sequenced sample: peripheral blood. This chain uses TRBV5-1 with TRBJ2-2, with 13 bases matching TRBD2. The clonotype was recovered from a woman in her fifties or sixties with COVID-19, enrolled during active disease. The CDR3 loop is CASSRRLAGGNTGELFF. The CDR3 DNA reads TGCGCCAGCAGCCGGAGACTAGCGGGGGGAAACACCGGGGAGCTGTTTTTT.